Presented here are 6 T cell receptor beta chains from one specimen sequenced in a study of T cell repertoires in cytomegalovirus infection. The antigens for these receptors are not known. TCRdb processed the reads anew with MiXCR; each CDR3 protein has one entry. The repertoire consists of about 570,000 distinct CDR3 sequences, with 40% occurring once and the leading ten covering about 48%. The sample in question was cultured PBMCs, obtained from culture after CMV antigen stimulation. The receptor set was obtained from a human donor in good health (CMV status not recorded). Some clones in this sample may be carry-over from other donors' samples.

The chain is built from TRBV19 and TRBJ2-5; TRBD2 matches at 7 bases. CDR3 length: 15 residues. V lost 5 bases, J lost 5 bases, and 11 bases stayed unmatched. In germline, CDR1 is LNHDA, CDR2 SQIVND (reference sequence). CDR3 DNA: TGTGCCAGTAGTCCTCGGGTTGGGAGGGAGGAGACCCAGTACTTC. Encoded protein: CASSPRVGREETQYF. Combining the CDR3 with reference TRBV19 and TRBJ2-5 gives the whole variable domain DGGITQSPKYLFRKEGQNVTLSCEQNLNHDAMYWYRQDPGQGLRLIYYSQIVNDFQKGDIAEGYSVSREKKESFPLTVTSAQKNPTAFYLCASSPRVGREETQYFGPGTRLLVL.

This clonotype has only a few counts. The CDR3 loop is CASSFGQGSWDEQYF. In DNA, the CDR3 is TGTGCCAGCAGCTTCGGACAGGGCAGTTGGGACGAGCAGTACTTC. The chain links TRBV7-6 to TRBJ2-7, with 8 positions matching TRBD1. The germline gives CDR1 SGHVS, CDR2 FNYEAQ. This CDR3 has 15 amino acids. V lost 3 bases, J lost 5 bases, and 9 bases stayed unmatched.

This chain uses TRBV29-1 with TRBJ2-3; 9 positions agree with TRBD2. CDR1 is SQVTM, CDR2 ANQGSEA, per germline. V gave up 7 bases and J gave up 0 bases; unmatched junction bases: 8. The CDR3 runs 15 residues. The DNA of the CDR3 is TGCAGCGCGTTGCTAGCGGGGCACAGCACAGATACGCAGTATTTT. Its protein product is CSALLAGHSTDTQYF.

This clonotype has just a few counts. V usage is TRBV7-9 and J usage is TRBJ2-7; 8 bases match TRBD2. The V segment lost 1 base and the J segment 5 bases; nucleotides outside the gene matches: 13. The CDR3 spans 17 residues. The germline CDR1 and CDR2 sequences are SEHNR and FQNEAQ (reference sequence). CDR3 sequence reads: CASSLVGREGLRDEQYF. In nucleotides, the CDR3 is TGTGCCAGCAGCTTAGTAGGCCGGGAGGGCCTCAGGGACGAGCAGTACTTC.

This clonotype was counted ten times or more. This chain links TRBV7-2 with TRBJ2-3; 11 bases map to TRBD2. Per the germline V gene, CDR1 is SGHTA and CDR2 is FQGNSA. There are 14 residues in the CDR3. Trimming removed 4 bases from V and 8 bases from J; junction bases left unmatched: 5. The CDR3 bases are TGTGCCAGCAGCTGGGATAGCGGGGGGGCTACGCAGTATTTT. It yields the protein CASSWDSGGATQYF. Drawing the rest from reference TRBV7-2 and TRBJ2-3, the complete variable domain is GAGVSQSPSNKVTEKGKDVELRCDPISGHTALYWYRQSLGQGLEFLIYFQGNSAPDKSGLPSDRFSAERTGGSVSTLTIQRTQQEDSAVYLCASSWDSGGATQYFGPGTRLTVL.

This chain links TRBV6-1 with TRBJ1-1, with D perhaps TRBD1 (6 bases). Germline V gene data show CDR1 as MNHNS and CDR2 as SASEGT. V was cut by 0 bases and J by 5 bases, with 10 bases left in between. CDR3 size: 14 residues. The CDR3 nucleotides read TGTGCCAGCAGTGAAGCTACAGGGAGGACTGAAGCTTTCTTT. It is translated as CASSEATGRTEAFF.